This T cell receptor beta chain was observed in a study of T cells in Graves' hyperthyroidism and ophthalmopathy. Germline CDR1 is SGHDT and CDR2 is YYEEEE. This CDR3 spans 16 amino acids. Trimming took 3 bases from V and 7 from J, leaving 22 bases between them. Points from the study as a whole: In blood, most of the thyroid clonotypes expanded above 0.001 were also present.

From RNA transcripts, TCR beta CDR3 regions were amplified. Primed by the HTBI set, a first-round RT-PCR was run on the TCR CDR3. In TCRdb, the multiplex PCR reads were re-called with MiXCR into one record per CDR3 protein. Counted here are 300,000 to 350,000 distinct CDR3 sequences, approximately 14% occurring once; the ten biggest clones make up about 26%. For Graves' hyperthyroidism to be stable, ophthalmopathy could not progress within 18 months. Patients aged 18 to 65 had newly diagnosed hyperthyroidism lasting under 2 months. The authors obtained PBMCs from more than 9.5 ml of fresh peripheral blood. This clonotype was observed at least ten times. Its antigen is unidentified.

The sample was blood. The chain joins TRBV5-6 to TRBJ2-5; possible D gene TRBD1, 6 bases. This receptor was obtained from a woman aged 30 to 39 with Graves' hyperthyroidism. DNA of the CDR3: TGTGCCAGCAGCTCTCCCCCTCCTAACAGGGTCGGGACCCAGTACTTC. Its translation: CASSSPPPNRVGTQYF. The full variable domain, with the rest looked up from reference TRBV5-6 and TRBJ2-5, is DAGVTQSPTHLIKTRGQQVTLRCSPKSGHDTVSWYQQALGQGPQFIFQYYEEEERQRGNFPDRFSGHQFPNYSSELNVNALLLGDSALYLCASSSPPPNRVGTQYFGPGTRLLVL.